This T cell receptor beta chain was recovered during a study of regulatory T cells in long-lasting Graves disease. CDR3-region Arm-PCR and iRepertoire HTBI primers produced the TCR beta libraries. TCRdb processed the multiplex PCR reads anew with MiXCR; each CDR3 protein has one entry. The sample shows a few hundred thousand distinct CDR3 sequences, around 15% of them seen only once. Time point in this sample: newly diagnosed GD, antithyroid drugs for less than 3 months. The authors made the TCR library using RNA they extracted from PBMCs. CDR3 length: 14 residues. V was clipped by 5 bases and J by 2 bases; unmatched bases: 2. Per the germline V gene, CDR1 is MDHEN and CDR2 is SYDVKM. This clonotype was detected ten times or more. The same data also contributed to another study, on T cells in Graves' hyperthyroidism and ophthalmopathy.

Sequenced material: peripheral blood mononuclear cells (PBMCs), taken at new diagnosis, from a patient treated with antithyroid drugs. The chain carries TRBV28 and TRBJ2-7; 11 bases match TRBD1. This sequence was found in a woman aged 45 to 65 with Graves disease. The CDR3 coding sequence is TGTGCCAGCAGTCGGACAGGGGGCGCCTACGAGCAGTACTTC. Translation: CASSRTGGAYEQYF.